The text below deals with one T cell receptor beta chain. Its antigen is unknown. Survey-level resolution applied to immunoSEQ assay v3.0. Sequencing was directed toward about 40,000-50,000 T-cell genomes in each sample. Some clones are missing from TCRdb's copy, which holds only in-frame ones; the method was immunoSEQ multiplex PCR. The data show about 14,000 clones, with nearly 90% seen just once and around 10% held by the top ten. This entry is derived from a study of long-term antiretroviral therapy in people with HIV. General study points: In the period from about 2003 to 2017, blood was collected, possibly under older ART regimens. HIV repertoires covered narrower CDR3 length ranges than controls did.

This CDR3 is built from 10 residues. CDR1 and CDR2 from the germline V gene are LNHDA and SQIVND (reference sequence). The V end was cut by 7 bases, the J end by 3 bases, with 1 base between. The receptor was derived from a man aged 35-49 years with HIV. This specimen consisted of unsorted PBMCs, obtained 6.2 years after starting antiretroviral therapy. The gene calls are TRBV19 and TRBJ1-5, with D uncertain. The CDR3 region is CASNNQPQHF. For the CDR3, the DNA is TGTGCCAGTAACAATCAGCCCCAGCATTTT.